These T cell receptor beta chains were read from a single sample in a study of cytomegalovirus exposure and HLA in healthy donors. The table came from immunoSEQ multiplex PCR; TCRdb's copy has only in-frame clones and leaves some out. The table has roughly 180,000 clones, about four fifths seen once. The specimen sequenced was PBMCs. The receptors originated from a woman aged 18-29 years in good health and CMV-seronegative. CDR3s include the opening cysteine and the closing phenylalanine or tryptophan. The D gene is left open where the match is weak. For some rows the clone size is stated as once, few or many, or as a class when expanded; others skip it.

d_call	v_call	cdr3_length	clone_size	j_call	cdr3_nt	cdr3_aa
-	TRBV5-6	14	-	TRBJ2-3	TGTGCCAGCAGCTTGGTCCTAGCTGCAGATACGCAGTATTTT	CASSLVLAADTQYF
TRBD2	TRBV7-3	17	-	TRBJ2-3	TGTGCCAGCAGCTCCACAAAGCGGGAGACGGTCACAGATACGCAGTATTTT	CASSSTKRETVTDTQYF
-	TRBV28	15	-	TRBJ1-4	TGTGCCAGCAGTTATAGGGGGGGGATGAGAGAAAAACTGTTTTTT	CASSYRGGMREKLFF
-	TRBV5-6	15	-	TRBJ1-3	TGTGCCAGCAGCCCCAGGGGAGGGACTGGAAACACCATATATTTT	CASSPRGGTGNTIYF
TRBD1	TRBV19	15	-	TRBJ1-5	TGTGCCAGTAGAACTGACAGGGCTATCAATCAGCCCCAGCATTTT	CASRTDRAINQPQHF
TRBD2	TRBV30	11	-	TRBJ2-5	TGTGCCGGGGGGGGAAGCGGGACCCAGTACTTC	CAGGGSGTQYF
-	TRBV28	14	few	TRBJ2-1	TGTGCCAGCAGCCATGTGCTAGCGAACAATGAGCAGTTCTTC	CASSHVLANNEQFF
TRBD2	TRBV29-1	13	few	TRBJ2-7	TGCAGCGTAAGGACTAGCGGAACCTACGAGCAGTACTTC	CSVRTSGTYEQYF
TRBD1	TRBV5-6	14	few	TRBJ1-4	TGTGCCAGCAGCTGGGGACAGAGGAGTGAAAAACTGTTTTTT	CASSWGQRSEKLFF
TRBD2	TRBV4-3	17	-	TRBJ2-1	TGCGCCAGCAGCCAAGTTAGAGCGGGAATAAGCTACAATGAGCAGTTCTTC	CASSQVRAGISYNEQFF
-	TRBV4-2	16	-	TRBJ1-5	TGTGCCAGCAGCCAAGATCAGTTGGAGGGGAATCAGCCCCAGCATTTT	CASSQDQLEGNQPQHF
-	TRBV21-1	16	-	TRBJ1-5	TGTGCCAGCAGCGAGGGGAGGGGGGAAAAGAATCAGCCCCAGCATTTT	CASSEGRGEKNQPQHF
-	TRBV15	17	-	TRBJ2-3	TGTGCCACCAGCACCCTCACTTATAGAGGGCGGCCAGATACGCAGTATTTT	CATSTLTYRGRPDTQYF
-	TRBV28	12	-	TRBJ2-3	TGTGCCAGCACCCTGAGCACAGATACGCAGTATTTT	CASTLSTDTQYF
TRBD1	TRBV19	13	few	TRBJ1-1	TGTGCCAGTAGTAGCGACAGGGTCACTGAAGCTTTCTTT	CASSSDRVTEAFF
-	TRBV10-3	13	-	TRBJ2-5	TGTGCCATCAGTGGGCAACAGGGAGAGACCCAGTACTTC	CAISGQQGETQYF
TRBD1	TRBV23-1	21	-	TRBJ2-2	TGCGCCAGCAGTCAATCGAATCCCCCTTTTTGGACAGGACCAAACACCGGGGAGCTGTTTTTT	CASSQSNPPFWTGPNTGELFF
-	TRBV7-3	15	-	TRBJ2-6	TGTACCAGCAGCCGGTCGGGTTCTGGGGCCAACGTCCTGACTTTC	CTSSRSGSGANVLTF
TRBD1	TRBV27	14	few	TRBJ2-1	TGTGCCAGCAGTCCCCGGGACAGTAGGAATGAGCAGTTCTTC	CASSPRDSRNEQFF
TRBD2	TRBV5-1	15	-	TRBJ2-7	TGCGCCAGCAGCCAAACTAGCGCGACGATCGGGGAGCAGTACTTC	CASSQTSATIGEQYF